This is a list of T cell receptor beta chains from one sample in a study of vaccination and CD4 T cells after COVID-19. Via MiXCR, TCRdb re-called the PCR reads, giving one row per CDR3 protein. In the table there are about 9,700 distinct CDR3 sequences, around two fifths of which are singletons. The antigens of these receptors remain unknown. The sample was CD4+ T cells from blood, cultured in vitro. The receptors shown here come from a human donor in good health. Both conserved end residues are trimmed from each CDR3. D genes are given only for firm matches. The listing skips clone size in some rows; elsewhere it reads once, few, many or a size class.

d_call j_call clone_size v_call cdr3_aa
NA TRBJ2-7 NA TRBV11-1 ASSLVGTSTPYEQY
NA TRBJ1-5 NA TRBV4-1 ASSQGLGVQPQH
TRBD1 TRBJ2-3 few TRBV28 ASRRTGGGDTQY
NA TRBJ2-2 NA TRBV28 ASTLGGAPTGELF
NA TRBJ1-5 medium-sized TRBV10-3 AISLGVGQPQH
NA TRBJ1-2 few TRBV6-1 ASALGPLGDLDGYT
NA TRBJ2-7 NA TRBV28 ASSIWTASYEQY
NA TRBJ2-3 NA TRBV10-3 AISESQGSDTQY
NA TRBJ1-5 NA TRBV24-1 ATSDRDGSNQPQH
NA TRBJ2-7 NA TRBV7-8 ASSLDAASYEQY
NA TRBJ2-5 NA TRBV12-3/TRBV12-4 ASKTGQGTQY
NA TRBJ2-5 few TRBV30 ACQEGRETQY
TRBD1 TRBJ2-1 NA TRBV20-1 SAPRRTGINNEQF
NA TRBJ1-1 NA TRBV28 ASSLITEAF
NA TRBJ1-2 NA TRBV12-3/TRBV12-4 ASSFPGDNYGYT
TRBD2 TRBJ2-1 NA TRBV20-1 SARPLAGVYNEQF
NA TRBJ1-2 NA TRBV2 ASSSDSYGYT
NA TRBJ2-1 NA TRBV6-5 ASSYRGRSSYNEQF
TRBD2 TRBJ2-2 NA TRBV5-4 ASSPQAGGYTGELF
NA TRBJ1-2 NA TRBV2 ASSSGEDYGYT
TRBD2 TRBJ2-3 NA TRBV6-2/TRBV6-3 ASRDPTSGRAIRTDTQY
NA TRBJ2-3 NA TRBV20-1 SAHQTGRRDTQY
NA TRBJ1-1 few TRBV11-2 ASSLSRLAEAF
TRBD1 TRBJ2-7 few TRBV7-9 ASSLEGQAYEQY
TRBD1 TRBJ2-7 NA TRBV27 ASRPYPGQGSYEQY
NA TRBJ1-2 NA TRBV19 ASSPMWQGGYT
NA TRBJ2-2 NA TRBV4-3 ASSQDISGFGGELF
TRBD2 TRBJ2-3 NA TRBV7-3 ASSSGASGNTDTQY
NA TRBJ2-2 NA TRBV19 ASSKAGSHTGELF